A selection of T cell receptor beta chains follows, all from one sample in a study of regulatory T cells in long-lasting Graves disease. TCRdb re-called the multiplex PCR reads through MiXCR, storing one row per CDR3 protein. The sample contains about 500,000 distinct CDR3 sequences, around 15% of which appear only once. These records were also assigned to another study, of T cells in Graves' hyperthyroidism and ophthalmopathy.

This specimen consisted of peripheral blood mononuclear cells (PBMCs), obtained at new diagnosis, from a patient treated with antithyroid drugs. Every receptor here comes from a man aged 35 to 55 with Graves disease. The CDR3 runs from the conserved cysteine through the conserved F or W. The order of the fields is J gene, CDR3 length, V gene, clone size, D gene, CDR3 protein, CDR3 DNA. D genes are given only for firm matches. The listing skips clone size in some rows; elsewhere it reads once, few, many or a size class.

J: TRBJ2-1
length: 16
V: TRBV9
size: few
D: -
CDR3: CASSVGGGTTHNEQFF
DNA: TGTGCCAGCAGCGTAGGGGGCGGAACTACCCACAATGAGCAGTTCTTC

J: TRBJ1-5
length: 12
V: TRBV3-1
size: many
D: -
CDR3: CASSQAGAAQHF
DNA: TGTGCCAGCAGCCAAGCGGGAGCGGCCCAGCATTTT

J: TRBJ2-7
length: 14
V: TRBV9
size: few
D: -
CDR3: CASSVGDPSYEQYF
DNA: TGTGCCAGCAGCGTAGGGGATCCCTCCTACGAGCAGTACTTC

J: TRBJ2-7
length: 11
V: TRBV30
size: few
D: -
CDR3: CAWRDSYEQYF
DNA: TGTGCCTGGAGGGATTCCTACGAGCAGTACTTC

J: TRBJ1-5
length: 12
V: TRBV10-3
size: -
D: -
CDR3: CAISIGDQPQHF
DNA: TGTGCCATCAGTATAGGGGATCAGCCCCAGCATTTT

J: TRBJ2-7
length: 14
V: TRBV10-3
size: many
D: TRBD1
CDR3: CAISEDRVGYEQYF
DNA: TGTGCCATCAGTGAGGACAGGGTCGGCTACGAGCAGTACTTC

J: TRBJ2-7
length: 13
V: TRBV30
size: -
D: TRBD2
CDR3: CAWSPGLGGEQYF
DNA: TGTGCCTGGAGTCCGGGACTAGGGGGCGAGCAGTACTTC

J: TRBJ2-2
length: 16
V: TRBV19
size: few
D: TRBD1
CDR3: CASSISGTGRTGELFF
DNA: TGTGCCAGTAGTATCTCCGGGACAGGGAGAACCGGGGAGCTGTTTTTT

J: TRBJ1-4
length: 12
V: TRBV20-1
size: many
D: TRBD1
CDR3: CSAWDRGEKLFF
DNA: TGCAGTGCTTGGGACAGGGGTGAAAAACTGTTTTTT

J: TRBJ2-2
length: 15
V: TRBV20-1
size: -
D: -
CDR3: CSASKLGSRSGELFF
DNA: TGCAGTGCTAGTAAACTTGGCAGCCGGTCCGGGGAGCTGTTTTTT

J: TRBJ2-7
length: 12
V: TRBV18
size: -
D: -
CDR3: CASSPAQYEQYF
DNA: TGTGCCAGCTCACCAGCGCAATACGAGCAGTACTTC

J: TRBJ2-3
length: 15
V: TRBV20-1
size: many
D: -
CDR3: CSAGPKVPRSDTQYF
DNA: TGCAGTGCCGGGCCGAAGGTGCCCCGGTCAGATACGCAGTATTTT

J: TRBJ1-2
length: 14
V: TRBV24-1
size: few
D: -
CDR3: CATSDSRANYGYTF
DNA: TGTGCCACCAGTGATTCCAGGGCTAACTATGGCTACACCTTC

J: TRBJ2-3
length: 14
V: TRBV20-1
size: few
D: -
CDR3: CSVNQGQPGDTQYF
DNA: TGCAGTGTCAATCAGGGTCAACCGGGAGATACGCAGTATTTT

J: TRBJ1-2
length: 11
V: TRBV6-2/TRBV6-3
size: -
D: TRBD1
CDR3: CASTGQDGYTF
DNA: TGTGCCAGCACCGGACAGGACGGCTACACCTTC

J: TRBJ1-6
length: 11
V: TRBV28
size: many
D: -
CDR3: CASSSEAPLHF
DNA: TGTGCCAGCAGTTCGGAGGCACCCCTCCACTTT

J: TRBJ2-3
length: 15
V: TRBV27
size: few
D: -
CDR3: CASSLYLDSTDTQYF
DNA: TGTGCCAGCAGTTTGTATCTTGATAGCACAGATACGCAGTATTTT

J: TRBJ2-3
length: 18
V: TRBV30
size: many
D: -
CDR3: CAWDALGGDSFLRDTQYF
DNA: TGTGCCTGGGATGCATTAGGGGGGGACTCGTTTCTGCGGGATACGCAGTATTTT

J: TRBJ1-1
length: 15
V: TRBV5-1
size: -
D: -
CDR3: CASSPPGRTGVLAFF
DNA: TGCGCCAGCAGCCCCCCAGGCCGCACTGGGGTGTTGGCTTTCTTT

J: TRBJ2-6
length: 20
V: TRBV7-3
size: -
D: TRBD1
CDR3: CASSPFRDRGSSSGANVLTF
DNA: TGTGCCAGCAGCCCATTCCGGGACAGGGGTTCTAGCTCTGGGGCCAACGTCCTGACTTTC

J: TRBJ1-1
length: 17
V: TRBV5-1
size: many
D: TRBD1
CDR3: CASSPMARGRVGTEAFF
DNA: TGCGCCAGCAGCCCCATGGCCAGGGGGCGCGTGGGCACTGAAGCTTTCTTT

J: TRBJ2-1
length: 13
V: TRBV28
size: many
D: -
CDR3: CASKGSSYNEQFF
DNA: TGTGCCAGCAAGGGTTCTTCCTACAATGAGCAGTTCTTC

J: TRBJ2-3
length: 16
V: TRBV7-7
size: few
D: -
CDR3: CASSLGRAGNTDTQYF
DNA: TGTGCTAGCAGCCTTGGTAGGGCTGGAAACACAGATACGCAGTATTTT

J: TRBJ2-1
length: 12
V: TRBV19
size: -
D: -
CDR3: CASNDATNEQFF
DNA: TGTGCCAGTAATGACGCGACCAATGAGCAGTTCTTC

J: TRBJ1-2
length: 16
V: TRBV6-5
size: many
D: TRBD1
CDR3: CASSSLTGGGGYGYTF
DNA: TGTGCCAGCAGTTCCTTAACAGGGGGCGGTGGCTATGGCTACACCTTC

J: TRBJ2-7
length: 13
V: TRBV20-1
size: many
D: -
CDR3: CSASRSSGYEQYF
DNA: TGCAGTGCTAGCAGGTCCTCCGGGTACGAGCAGTACTTC

J: TRBJ2-1
length: 15
V: TRBV20-1
size: many
D: -
CDR3: CSARDWSGAPNEQFF
DNA: TGCAGTGCTAGAGATTGGTCGGGGGCGCCCAATGAGCAGTTCTTC

J: TRBJ1-6
length: 12
V: TRBV28
size: many
D: -
CDR3: CASRLINSPLHF
DNA: TGTGCCAGCCGCCTTATTAATTCACCCCTCCACTTT

J: TRBJ1-4
length: 13
V: TRBV6-1
size: few
D: TRBD1
CDR3: CASSTYRGEKLFF
DNA: TGTGCCAGCAGTACTTACAGGGGTGAAAAACTGTTTTTT

J: TRBJ2-1
length: 17
V: TRBV12-5
size: many
D: TRBD2
CDR3: CASGLPPGTSVYNEQFF
DNA: TGTGCTAGTGGTTTGCCCCCCGGGACTAGCGTATACAATGAGCAGTTCTTC

J: TRBJ2-7
length: 13
V: TRBV2
size: few
D: -
CDR3: CATRGLGSYEQYF
DNA: TGTGCCACCCGGGGGTTAGGGTCCTACGAGCAGTACTTC

J: TRBJ2-1
length: 16
V: TRBV7-2
size: many
D: TRBD2
CDR3: CASSPRGWTSVNEQFF
DNA: TGTGCCAGCAGCCCCCGTGGCTGGACTAGCGTCAATGAGCAGTTCTTC

J: TRBJ2-3
length: 17
V: TRBV7-9
size: -
D: TRBD2
CDR3: CASSSPAGAQGGDTQYF
DNA: TGTGCCAGCAGTTCGCCAGCGGGAGCCCAGGGCGGAGATACGCAGTATTTT

J: TRBJ1-5
length: 15
V: TRBV7-9
size: many
D: -
CDR3: CASSLERGLNQPQHF
DNA: TGTGCCAGCAGCTTAGAGAGAGGTCTAAATCAGCCCCAGCATTTT

J: TRBJ2-7
length: 14
V: TRBV5-1
size: -
D: TRBD1
CDR3: CASSLGTGYNEQYF
DNA: TGCGCCAGCAGCTTAGGGACAGGGTATAACGAGCAGTACTTC

J: TRBJ2-7
length: 14
V: TRBV4-1
size: -
D: -
CDR3: CASSQDQGGQEQYF
DNA: TGCGCCAGCAGCCAAGATCAAGGGGGGCAAGAGCAGTACTTC

J: TRBJ2-7
length: 15
V: TRBV5-1
size: -
D: TRBD1
CDR3: CASSSTGTAPYEQYF
DNA: TGCGCCAGCAGCAGCACCGGGACAGCGCCGTACGAGCAGTACTTC

J: TRBJ2-4
length: 12
V: TRBV6-4
size: few
D: TRBD2
CDR3: CASSAPTRGGDF
DNA: TGTGCCAGCAGTGCTCCCACAAGGGGAGGGGACTTC

J: TRBJ2-7
length: 14
V: TRBV19
size: -
D: -
CDR3: CASNPPSTRDEQYF
DNA: TGTGCCAGTAATCCCCCGTCGACGAGGGACGAGCAGTACTTC